One sample yielded the 25 T cell receptor beta chains listed below, sequenced in a study of radiation and T cells in renal cell carcinoma. Here immunoSEQ multiplex PCR was the method, and the copy in TCRdb shows in-frame clones only, minus some. The table includes 8,000 to 10,000 clones, approximately 69% detected once. Specified treatment: treatment-naive control, cytoreductive nephrectomy. The sequenced sample was tumor tissue, obtained from a patient whose treatment was nephrectomy without radiotherapy. These receptors all stem from a man aged 55 to 69 with renal cell carcinoma.

The chain joins TRBV7-3 to TRBJ2-5; perhaps TRBD2 as D (6 bases). This CDR3 spans 15 amino acids. Germline CDR1 SGHTA, CDR2 FQGTGA. V shed 6 bases and J shed 1 base, with 15 bases lying between them. The CDR3 protein is CASRFTGVRQETQYF. The CDR3, as DNA: TGTGCCAGCAGATTCACGGGGGTGCGCCAAGAGACCCAGTACTTC.

This chain joins TRBV5-1 and TRBJ2-7; 8 bases fit TRBD2. Germline-derived CDR1 and CDR2 are SGHRS and YFSETQ. The CDR3 extends over 13 amino acids. After removal of 2 bases from V and 7 bases from J, the junction contained 5 bases not matched to a gene. The CDR3: CASSLTGRGEQYF. CDR3 sequence (DNA): TGCGCCAGCAGCTTAACCGGGAGGGGAGAGCAGTACTTC.

This clone was observed a few times. This chain uses TRBV29-1 with TRBJ2-3; D not resolved. V dropped 4 bases and J dropped 1 base, with 6 bases sitting between them. Germline values: CDR1 SQVTM, CDR2 ANQGSEA. The CDR3 totals 12 residues. The CDR3 nucleotides are TGCAGCGTTGCCCAGGGCACAGATACGCAGTATTTT. Translating it yields CSVAQGTDTQYF.

This chain links TRBV27 with TRBJ2-7; 10 bases are a match to TRBD1. Germline V gene sequence: CDR1 MNHEY, CDR2 SMNVEV (reference sequence). V lost 6 bases, J lost 8 bases, and 7 bases stayed unmatched. The CDR3 consists of 13 residues. In DNA, the CDR3 is TGTGCCAGCAGCTCGGGACAGGGGTTCCAGCAGTACTTC. This encodes CASSSGQGFQQYF.

As for this clone: The same CDR3 arises from other DNA sequences in this sample as well. V and J are TRBV7-6 and TRBJ2-3; no clear D. Deletions cut 5 bases from V and 2 bases from J, with 5 bases between. Germline V lookup: CDR1 SGHVS, CDR2 FNYEAQ. The CDR3 is 12 amino acids. Here the CDR3 DNA reads TGTGCCAGCAGCCTCGCCACAGATACGCAGTATTTT. Translated, it gives CASSLATDTQYF.

This chain links TRBV11-2 with TRBJ2-7; D uncertain. The CDR3 sequence is 13 residues long. Trimming removed 2 bases from V and 3 bases from J, with 8 bases in between. Germline lookup yields CDR1 SGHAT and CDR2 FQNNGV. The DNA for the CDR3 is TGTGCCAGCAGCTTATCCCAGATCTACGAGCAGTACTTC. Translation gives CASSLSQIYEQYF.

This clone is medium-sized. The V call is TRBV4-1, the J call TRBJ1-4; D gene unclear. V was trimmed by 4 bases and J by 5 bases, leaving 11 bases between them. This CDR3 spans 14 amino acids. Germline values: CDR1 MGHRA, CDR2 YSYEKL. The CDR3 spells CASSPDGWNEKLFF. Here the CDR3 DNA reads TGCGCCAGCAGCCCGGACGGATGGAATGAAAAACTGTTTTTT.

V is TRBV11-2 and J is TRBJ1-2; TRBD1 is a possible D gene (6 bases). The CDR3 totals 15 residues. CDR1 is SGHAT and CDR2 is FQNNGV in the germline V gene. V lost 1 base and J 8 bases, leaving 17 bases between the germline ends. CDR3 residues: CASSLGQAKTWGYTF. The CDR3 DNA reads as TGTGCCAGCAGCTTAGGACAGGCAAAAACGTGGGGCTACACCTTC.

This sequence joins TRBV5-1 and TRBJ2-7; possible D gene TRBD2, 5 bases. V shed 1 base and J shed 2 bases, with 7 bases lying between them. The germline CDR1 and CDR2 sequences are SGHRS and YFSETQ. This CDR3 is built from 13 residues. The CDR3 bases are TGCGCCAGCAGCTTGTCCGGGACCTACGAGCAGTACTTC. Protein: CASSLSGTYEQYF.

This sequence joins TRBV28 and TRBJ1-5; D may be TRBD1 (5 bases). The CDR3 is 15 residues long. In germline, CDR1 is MDHEN, CDR2 SYDVKM. Between the trimmed V and J ends, which lost 3 bases and 3 bases, there was a span of 12 bases. This CDR3 reads CASSFGQGLNQPQHF. CDR3 DNA sequence: TGTGCCAGCAGTTTCGGTCAGGGCCTCAATCAGCCCCAGCATTTT. Full variable domain (rest looked up from reference TRBV28 and TRBJ1-5): DVKVTQSSRYLVKRTGEKVFLECVQDMDHENMFWYRQDPGLGLRLIYFSYDVKMKEKGDIPEGYSVSREKKERFSLILESASTNQTSMYLCASSFGQGLNQPQHFGDGTRLSIL.

The chain couples TRBV30 to TRBJ1-2, with D possibly TRBD1 on 5 matching bases. V was trimmed by 2 bases and J by 5 bases, leaving 18 bases between them. Germline values: CDR1 GTSNPN, CDR2 SVGIG (reference sequence). This CDR3 region has 15 residues. The CDR3 sequence: CAWSPPYPQGYGYTF. The CDR3 region has the DNA TGTGCCTGGAGTCCCCCTTATCCGCAGGGTTATGGCTACACCTTC.

The CDR3 reads CASSRDSSSYGYTF. In DNA form, the CDR3 reads TGTGCCAGCAGCCGGGACAGTTCCTCCTATGGCTACACCTTC. This chain connects TRBV14 to TRBJ1-2, with 7 bases identical to TRBD1. V shed 4 bases and J 4 bases; nucleotides not matched to a gene: 6. This CDR3 has 14 residues. Germline-derived CDR1 and CDR2 are SGHDN and FVKESK. Supplemented by reference TRBV14 and TRBJ1-2, the full variable domain reads EAGVTQFPSHSVIEKGQTVTLRCDPISGHDNLYWYRRVMGKEIKFLLHFVKESKQDESGMPNNRFLAERTGGTYSTLKVQPAELEDSGVYFCASSRDSSSYGYTFGSGTRLTVV.

This clone was counted only a few times. The V and J genes are TRBV21-1 and TRBJ1-4. TRBV21-1 is described as a pseudogene. The CDR3 length is 15 residues. The CDR3 protein is CASSPASETNEKLFF. The CDR3 DNA sequence: TGTGCCAGCAGCCCCGCGAGTGAAACTAATGAAAAACTGTTTTTT.

This clone was seen a few times. J is TRBJ2-1 and V is TRBV4-3; D gene uncertain. Trimming stripped 0 bases from V and 0 bases from J, with 9 bases between. This CDR3 is 16 amino acids long. The germline V gene has CDR1 LGHNA and CDR2 YSLEER. CDR3 in amino acids: CASSQDRSSSYNEQFF. The DNA for the CDR3 is TGCGCCAGCAGCCAAGATCGGTCTAGCTCCTACAATGAGCAGTTCTTC.

CDR3 DNA sequence: TGCGCCTCGACCCCAGGGGGCCCTAACTATGGCTACACCTTC. Its translation is CASTPGGPNYGYTF. This chain joins TRBV5-1 and TRBJ1-2; 8 positions match TRBD1. This CDR3 spans 14 amino acids. From germline, CDR1 is SGHRS and CDR2 YFSETQ. After removal of 10 bases from V and 0 bases from J, the junction contained 8 bases not matched to a gene.

The chain recombines TRBV11-2 with TRBJ2-5, with D possibly called TRBD1 or TRBD2 (5 bases each). This CDR3 is 13 amino acids long. The germline V gene has CDR1 SGHAT and CDR2 FQNNGV. With 5 bases removed from V and 0 bases from J, the gap between germline ends came to 7 bases. The CDR3: CASSPGHQETQYF. CDR3 nucleotide sequence: TGTGCCAGCAGCCCGGGACACCAAGAGACCCAGTACTTC.

The chain has TRBV9 and TRBJ1-5; TRBD1 is a possible D gene (6 bases). V was pared by 1 base and J by 2 bases, with 10 bases between. Germline V gene lookup returns CDR1 SGDLS and CDR2 YYNGEE. This CDR3 is 15 amino acids long. CDR3 in DNA: TGTGCCAGCAGCGTAACAGGGTTGGGCAATCAGCCCCAGCATTTT. This codes for CASSVTGLGNQPQHF.

This clone was observed a handful of times. The chain carries TRBV6-1 and TRBJ2-1; D unresolved. Germline CDR1 and CDR2: MNHNS and SASEGT. The CDR3 extends over 15 amino acids. Trimming pared 3 bases from V and 1 base from J, leaving 10 bases between. DNA of the CDR3: TGTGCCAGCAGTGATTCGTGGGGATCCTACAATGAGCAGTTCTTC. The encoded protein is CASSDSWGSYNEQFF.

The chain couples TRBV6-6 to TRBJ1-4; D remains unclear. Trimming removed 6 bases from V and 3 bases from J, with 14 bases in between. Germline V gene data show CDR1 as MNHNY and CDR2 as SVGAGI (reference sequence). This CDR3 region has 15 residues. The DNA of the CDR3 is TGTGCCAGCAGCCAAAACCGGGCCCCTAATGAAAAACTGTTTTTT. Protein: CASSQNRAPNEKLFF.

The rearrangement uses TRBV14 and TRBJ1-1, with D perhaps TRBD1 (6 bases). The CDR3 runs 13 residues. CDR1 and CDR2 (germline): SGHDN, FVKESK. Trimming removed 4 bases at V and 11 bases at J, with 17 bases between. The CDR3 here is CASSPTLPGGAFF. The DNA for the CDR3 is TGTGCCAGCAGCCCGACCCTTCCTGGGGGCGCTTTCTTT.

The chain recombines TRBV15 with TRBJ2-2; possible D gene TRBD2, 6 bases. The V and J ends lost 5 bases and 4 bases respectively, with 14 bases between them. The CDR3 extends over 15 amino acids. Germline-derived CDR1 and CDR2 are LNHNV and YYDKDF (reference sequence). This chain's CDR3 is CATSLMGGGTGELFF. The DNA of the CDR3 is TGTGCCACCAGCCTTATGGGAGGAGGCACCGGGGAGCTGTTTTTT.

The V gene is TRBV7-8, the J gene TRBJ1-2, with 9 bases identical to TRBD1. The CDR3 length is 16 residues. Trimming removed 5 bases from V and 4 bases from J; junction bases left unmatched: 11. Germline CDR1 SGHVS, CDR2 FQNEAQ. CDR3 sequence (DNA): TGTGCCAGCAGCCTTAGAGGGGGGACAGGGCTCTATGGCTACACCTTC. Residues: CASSLRGGTGLYGYTF. The full variable domain, with the rest looked up from reference TRBV7-8 and TRBJ1-2, is GAGVSQSPRYKVAKRGQDVALRCDPISGHVSLFWYQQALGQGPEFLTYFQNEAQLDKSGLPSDRFFAERPEGSVSTLKIQRTQQEDSAVYLCASSLRGGTGLYGYTFGSGTRLTVV.

The chain is built from TRBV9 and TRBJ2-1; 7 bases agree with TRBD2. The CDR3 runs to 16 residues. Per the germline V gene, CDR1 is SGDLS and CDR2 is YYNGEE. V was pared by 3 bases and J by 1 base, with 7 bases of the junction left unmatched. The CDR3 DNA is TGTGCCAGCAGCGGCCTCGGCGGGGGTTCCTACAATGAGCAGTTCTTC. Encoded protein: CASSGLGGGSYNEQFF.

This clone was picked up a small number of times. V gene TRBV5-4 combines with J gene TRBJ1-4; TRBD1 matches 8 bases. Germline values: CDR1 SGHNT, CDR2 YYREEE (reference sequence). Trimming at V came to 4 bases and at J to 2 bases, leaving 4 bases not matched to a gene. The CDR3 is 15 amino acids. The CDR3 region is CASSVGQGTNEKLFF. In DNA, the CDR3 is TGTGCCAGCAGCGTCGGACAGGGTACTAATGAAAAACTGTTTTTT.

The chain carries TRBV5-1 and TRBJ1-1; tentative D call: TRBD1 (5 bases). The CDR3 runs 13 residues. Trimming removed 1 base from V and 9 bases from J, with 13 bases in between. Germline V CDR1 and CDR2: SGHRS, YFSETQ. CDR3 in DNA: TGCGCCAGCAGCTTGATGACAGCTGGGAAAGCTTTCTTT. As protein: CASSLMTAGKAFF.